The 15 T cell receptor beta chains given below trace back to one sample, sequenced in a study of blood T cell repertoires in COVID-19. Clones were read by immunoSEQ multiplex PCR, and TCRdb kept only the in-frame ones, dropping some. The data show 250,000 to 300,000 clones, roughly 80% seen once. Sequencing was carried out using PBMCs or T cells enriched from blood (not recorded which). The origin of the receptors is a man aged 50-59 years who had recovered from COVID-19.

The V and J genes are TRBV6-5 and TRBJ2-7; the match to TRBD1 covers 9 bases. The CDR3 contains 15 residues. Germline V lookup: CDR1 MNHEY, CDR2 SVGAGI. V shed 5 bases and J 0 bases; nucleotides not matched to a gene: 5. CDR3 amino acids: CASSHPGQGSYEQYF. The CDR3 bases are TGTGCCAGCAGTCACCCGGGACAGGGCTCCTACGAGCAGTACTTC.

The CDR3 nucleotides are TGTGCCAGCGATACTAGCGGGAGGTTTAACGAGCAGTACTTC. This gives the protein CASDTSGRFNEQYF. The chain joins TRBV9 to TRBJ2-7; TRBD2 aligns across 12 bases. The V gene's germline CDR1 is SGDLS and CDR2 YYNGEE. There are 14 residues in the CDR3. Trimming took 7 bases from V and 5 from J; bases not matched to a gene: 7.

The chain couples TRBV3-1 (or the pseudogene TRBV3-2) to TRBJ2-7; no definite D call. CDR3 size: 11 residues. Germline V CDR1 and CDR2: LGHDT, YNNKEL (reference sequence). Trimming pared 1 base from V and 6 bases from J, leaving 4 bases between. The CDR3 DNA sequence: TGTGCCAGCAGCCAAGGTCTCGAGCAGTACTTC. This sequence encodes CASSQGLEQYF.

About this clone: This sample also contains other DNA sequences that code for the same CDR3. The chain links TRBV7-9 to TRBJ2-7, with 7 positions matching TRBD1. CDR1 and CDR2 (germline): SEHNR, FQNEAQ (reference sequence). The V and J ends lost 6 bases and 3 bases, in that order; junction bases with no gene match: 2. CDR3 length: 12 residues. CDR3 bases: TGTGCCAGCAGTGACAGGGTCTACGAGCAGTACTTC. It is translated as CASSDRVYEQYF.

In DNA form, the CDR3 reads TGCGCCAGCAGCTCGACTAGCGGTTCCGTCTACGAGCAGTACTTC. It is translated as CASSSTSGSVYEQYF. The chain links TRBV5-1 to TRBJ2-7; TRBD2 aligns across 9 bases. The germline CDR1 and CDR2 sequences are SGHRS and YFSETQ. Trimming took 3 bases from V and 3 from J; bases not matched to a gene: 7. The CDR3 spans 15 residues.

The chain has TRBV28 and TRBJ2-7, with D possibly being TRBD1 (6 bases). Germline V lookup: CDR1 MDHEN, CDR2 SYDVKM. CDR3 size: 16 residues. Trimming left V 5 bases short and J 0 bases short, with 17 bases between. CDR3 in DNA: TGTGCCAGCAGTCCCCGAGGGAAGGGGGACTCCTACGAGCAGTACTTC. This encodes CASSPRGKGDSYEQYF. Complete variable domain (other parts from reference TRBV28 and TRBJ2-7): DVKVTQSSRYLVKRTGEKVFLECVQDMDHENMFWYRQDPGLGLRLIYFSYDVKMKEKGDIPEGYSVSREKKERFSLILESASTNQTSMYLCASSPRGKGDSYEQYFGPGTRLTVT.

Only one count was recorded for this clone. Compared with germline, one end of the junction differs, possibly owing to a read error. This sequence joins TRBV30 and TRBJ1-2; 7 nucleotides line up with TRBD1. Germline CDR1 GTSNPN, CDR2 SVGIG (reference sequence). The CDR3 has 11 amino acids. The DNA of the CDR3 is TGTGCCTGGATCTCGGGGGCAGGGGGATTCTTC. Its translation: CAWISGAGGFF.

The rearrangement uses TRBV6-2 or TRBV6-3 and TRBJ2-2, with a tentative D call TRBD1 (5 bases). Trimming took off 2 bases at V and 3 bases at J, with 10 bases between the two ends. Germline V CDR1 and CDR2: MNHEY, SVGEGT. The CDR3 spans 15 residues. CDR3 nucleotides: TGTGCCAGCAGTTACCGAGACAGAGACACCGGGGAGCTGTTTTTT. This translates into CASSYRDRDTGELFF.

The chain couples TRBV11-2 to TRBJ2-2, with TRBD2 matching 10 bases. Germline V CDR1 and CDR2: SGHAT, FQNNGV. The CDR3 consists of 16 residues. Trimming removed 5 bases from V and 1 base from J; junction bases left unmatched: 4. The CDR3 bases are TGTGCCAGCAGCCCGAGGACTAGCGGGAACACCGGGGAGCTGTTTTTT. This codes for CASSPRTSGNTGELFF.

The chain uses TRBV18 and TRBJ1-4, with D tentatively TRBD1 (6 bases). Trimming removed 3 bases from V and 0 bases from J, with 14 bases in between. The CDR3 covers 17 residues. Germline CDR1 reads KGHSH; CDR2 reads LQKENI. The CDR3 coding sequence is TGTGCCAGCTCACCTAGGCAGGGGCAGGCAACTAATGAAAAACTGTTTTTT. This sequence encodes CASSPRQGQATNEKLFF.

V gene TRBV21-1 combines with J gene TRBJ2-4; the D call of TRBD1 is as the table states it, not checked on the DNA. TRBV21-1 counts as a pseudogene. The CDR3 extends over 13 amino acids. CDR3 in DNA: TGTGCCAGCAAGGGGACAGATAAAAACATTCAGTACTTC. Protein product: CASKGTDKNIQYF.

The chain couples TRBV7-9 to TRBJ1-5, with a tentative D call TRBD1 (6 bases). V was shortened by 4 bases and J by 7 bases, with 17 bases between the two germline ends. This CDR3 is built from 15 residues. Germline values: CDR1 SEHNR, CDR2 FQNEAQ (reference sequence). Here the CDR3 DNA reads TGTGCCAGCAGCTCTTCGGGGGGCGCAGGGCAGCCCCAGCATTTT. Translated, it gives CASSSSGGAGQPQHF.

Only a few counts were recorded for this clone. The V and J genes are TRBV10-1 and TRBJ2-1, with D hard to call. This CDR3 comprises 13 residues. Germline CDR1 and CDR2: WNHNN and SYGVQD (reference sequence). Trimming removed 6 bases at V and 0 bases at J, with 6 bases between. The CDR3 protein is CASSKSSYNEQFF. CDR3 nucleotide sequence: TGCGCCAGCAGCAAGAGCTCCTACAATGAGCAGTTCTTC.

This clone was detected only once. V gene TRBV23-1 combines with J gene TRBJ1-6, with unresolved D. TRBV23-1 is classed as an ORF, of uncertain function. With 7 bases removed from V and 4 bases from J, the gap between germline ends came to 14 bases. CDR3 length: 15 residues. The chain's CDR3 is CASIHAGGYNSPLHF. The CDR3 nucleotides read TGCGCCAGCATCCATGCCGGCGGGTATAATTCACCCCTCCACTTT.

This chain uses TRBV6-1 with TRBJ1-3; D is unresolved. The CDR3 extends over 15 amino acids. Germline V lookup: CDR1 MNHNS, CDR2 SASEGT. V lost 1 base, J lost 0 bases, and 7 bases lay in between. CDR3 sequence: CASSEGASSGNTIYF. CDR3 DNA: TGTGCCAGCAGTGAAGGGGCGAGCTCTGGAAACACCATATATTTT.